This T cell receptor (beta chain) was captured by sequencing in a study of blood T cells in healthy people across ages. Findings and caveats of the study: Unsorted PBMCs prevented conclusive naive versus antigen-experienced comparison. TCR beta diversity per million T cells fell roughly linearly with age.

The ends were cut back, 2 bases at V and 0 bases at J, with 5 bases in the middle. The CDR3 spans 13 residues. Per the germline V gene, CDR1 is MNHEY and CDR2 is SVGEGT. Primed by a sample-barcoded 5' primer and a J-beta primer mix, a second PCR proceeded for roughly 6 to 12 cycles. Every sample gave at least 2.5 million paired-end reads containing CDR3. One entry per CDR3 protein, called by TCRdb with MiXCR from the 5' RACE reads. The sample consists of around 870,000 distinct CDR3 sequences, 29% of them appearing once. This clonotype showed up many times. Its antigen is undetermined. This TCR was recovered from a woman over 75 in good health. This chain uses TRBV6-2 or TRBV6-3 with TRBJ2-7; unclear D gene. The specimen sequenced was blood. The CDR3 DNA reads TGTGCCAGCAGTTACGTTGACTCCTACGAGCAGTACTTC. Translation: CASSYVDSYEQYF.